These T cell receptor beta chains were read from a single sample in a study of cytomegalovirus exposure and HLA in healthy donors. The method was immunoSEQ multiplex PCR; TCRdb's version includes in-frame clones alone and lacks a portion of them. The sample yields about 120,000 clones, around 66% seen once. What was sequenced was PBMCs. The receptor set was obtained from a woman in her thirties or forties in good health and CMV-seropositive. The CDR3 runs from the conserved cysteine through the conserved F or W. A D gene is named only where the DNA matches it firmly. Not all rows give a size; the values are once, few, many and, for expanded clones, a class.

d_gene	v_gene	j_gene	len	abundance	CDR3nt	CDR3aa
TRBD2	TRBV5-1	TRBJ2-7	14	NA	TGCGCCAGCAGCCCTAGCGGGGGGGCTAACGAGCAGTACTTC	CASSPSGGANEQYF
NA	TRBV5-1	TRBJ1-1	15	NA	TGCGCCAGCAGCTGGACAGAACCTGGGAACACTGAAGCTTTCTTT	CASSWTEPGNTEAFF
TRBD1	TRBV19	TRBJ2-2	14	NA	TGTGCCAGTAGAGGGACAGGGGGAACCGGGGAGCTGTTTTTT	CASRGTGGTGELFF
TRBD2	TRBV5-5	TRBJ2-1	14	NA	TGTGCCAGCAGCTTGGCGGGGGGGGACGGTGAGCAGTTCTTC	CASSLAGGDGEQFF
NA	TRBV6-1	TRBJ1-5	13	few	TGTGCCAGCAGTGAAATGGCTCATCAGCCCCAGCATTTT	CASSEMAHQPQHF
NA	TRBV7-2	TRBJ2-5	13	NA	TGTGCCAGCAAGCTCCCTATCCAAGAGACCCAGTACTTC	CASKLPIQETQYF
NA	TRBV19	TRBJ2-7	11	few	TGTGCCAGTAGCCCCGGGTACGAGCAGTACTTC	CASSPGYEQYF
TRBD1	TRBV19	TRBJ1-5	15	NA	TGTGCCAGTAGCTCCGGGACAGGGGGCAATCAGCCCCAGCATTTT	CASSSGTGGNQPQHF
TRBD1	TRBV7-9	TRBJ1-1	15	NA	TGTTCCAGCAGGTTCAGGGACAGAAATAACACTGAAGCTTTCTTT	CSSRFRDRNNTEAFF
TRBD2	TRBV19	TRBJ2-1	16	NA	TGTGCCAGTAGTATAGGAGGGGACTACCACTACAATGAGCAGTTCTTC	CASSIGGDYHYNEQFF
NA	TRBV5-1	TRBJ1-2	14	once	TGCGCCAGCAGCTTGTCCGGGCAGGGGTATGGCTACACCTTC	CASSLSGQGYGYTF
TRBD2	TRBV29-1	TRBJ2-7	12	few	TGCAGCGCCGGGCGGGGGACCTACGAGCAGTACTTC	CSAGRGTYEQYF
NA	TRBV18	TRBJ1-5	14	NA	TGTGCCAGCTCACCACAGGGGAAAGGTCAGCCCCAGCATTTT	CASSPQGKGQPQHF
NA	TRBV28	TRBJ1-1	11	NA	TGTGCCAGTACAGAGAACACTGAAGCTTTCTTT	CASTENTEAFF
TRBD1	TRBV4-1	TRBJ1-2	16	NA	TGCGCCAGCAGCCAAGATGGTGGACAGGACATTTATGGCTACACCTTC	CASSQDGGQDIYGYTF
TRBD1	TRBV4-2	TRBJ2-3	16	NA	TGTGCCAGCAGCTACTACGGGGACAGATCCACAGATACGCAGTATTTT	CASSYYGDRSTDTQYF
NA	TRBV10-3	TRBJ1-5	16	NA	TGTGCCGCCGATGGGCAGGGACTGGGGGGCAATCAGCCCCAGCATTTT	CAADGQGLGGNQPQHF